This TCR beta chain was profiled in a study of cytomegalovirus exposure and HLA in healthy donors. Broader study findings: Cytomegalovirus status, reportedly, was diagnosed with high specificity and sensitivity by the classifier. In an earlier analysis, productive rearrangement rates for most beta V segments clustered near 87% or 30%. More clonal expansion characterized HLA-associated TCR beta chains than equally common others in a later analysis. Across HLA loci, a later analysis found differing TCR association rates, with DRB1 most and HLA-C fewest.

The PCR made use of 60 Vbeta and 13 Jbeta primers. Profiled with immunoSEQ multiplex PCR; TCRdb holds only in-frame clones, not every one. The sample consists of approximately 180,000 clones, 77% of them appearing once. The CDR3 totals 16 residues. CDR1 is MNHEY and CDR2 is SVGAGI in the germline V gene. The V and J ends lost 2 bases and 2 bases, in that order; junction bases with no gene match: 5. A remark on this clone: Its antigen remains unknown.

The TCR sequence derives from a woman aged 55-69 years in good health and CMV-seropositive. Sequencing was done on a sample of PBMCs. The V and J genes are TRBV6-5 and TRBJ2-3; TRBD1 agrees at 9 bases. As DNA, the CDR3 is TGTGCCAGCAGTTACGGGACAGGGACGACCACAGATACGCAGTATTTT. Translation: CASSYGTGTTTDTQYF.